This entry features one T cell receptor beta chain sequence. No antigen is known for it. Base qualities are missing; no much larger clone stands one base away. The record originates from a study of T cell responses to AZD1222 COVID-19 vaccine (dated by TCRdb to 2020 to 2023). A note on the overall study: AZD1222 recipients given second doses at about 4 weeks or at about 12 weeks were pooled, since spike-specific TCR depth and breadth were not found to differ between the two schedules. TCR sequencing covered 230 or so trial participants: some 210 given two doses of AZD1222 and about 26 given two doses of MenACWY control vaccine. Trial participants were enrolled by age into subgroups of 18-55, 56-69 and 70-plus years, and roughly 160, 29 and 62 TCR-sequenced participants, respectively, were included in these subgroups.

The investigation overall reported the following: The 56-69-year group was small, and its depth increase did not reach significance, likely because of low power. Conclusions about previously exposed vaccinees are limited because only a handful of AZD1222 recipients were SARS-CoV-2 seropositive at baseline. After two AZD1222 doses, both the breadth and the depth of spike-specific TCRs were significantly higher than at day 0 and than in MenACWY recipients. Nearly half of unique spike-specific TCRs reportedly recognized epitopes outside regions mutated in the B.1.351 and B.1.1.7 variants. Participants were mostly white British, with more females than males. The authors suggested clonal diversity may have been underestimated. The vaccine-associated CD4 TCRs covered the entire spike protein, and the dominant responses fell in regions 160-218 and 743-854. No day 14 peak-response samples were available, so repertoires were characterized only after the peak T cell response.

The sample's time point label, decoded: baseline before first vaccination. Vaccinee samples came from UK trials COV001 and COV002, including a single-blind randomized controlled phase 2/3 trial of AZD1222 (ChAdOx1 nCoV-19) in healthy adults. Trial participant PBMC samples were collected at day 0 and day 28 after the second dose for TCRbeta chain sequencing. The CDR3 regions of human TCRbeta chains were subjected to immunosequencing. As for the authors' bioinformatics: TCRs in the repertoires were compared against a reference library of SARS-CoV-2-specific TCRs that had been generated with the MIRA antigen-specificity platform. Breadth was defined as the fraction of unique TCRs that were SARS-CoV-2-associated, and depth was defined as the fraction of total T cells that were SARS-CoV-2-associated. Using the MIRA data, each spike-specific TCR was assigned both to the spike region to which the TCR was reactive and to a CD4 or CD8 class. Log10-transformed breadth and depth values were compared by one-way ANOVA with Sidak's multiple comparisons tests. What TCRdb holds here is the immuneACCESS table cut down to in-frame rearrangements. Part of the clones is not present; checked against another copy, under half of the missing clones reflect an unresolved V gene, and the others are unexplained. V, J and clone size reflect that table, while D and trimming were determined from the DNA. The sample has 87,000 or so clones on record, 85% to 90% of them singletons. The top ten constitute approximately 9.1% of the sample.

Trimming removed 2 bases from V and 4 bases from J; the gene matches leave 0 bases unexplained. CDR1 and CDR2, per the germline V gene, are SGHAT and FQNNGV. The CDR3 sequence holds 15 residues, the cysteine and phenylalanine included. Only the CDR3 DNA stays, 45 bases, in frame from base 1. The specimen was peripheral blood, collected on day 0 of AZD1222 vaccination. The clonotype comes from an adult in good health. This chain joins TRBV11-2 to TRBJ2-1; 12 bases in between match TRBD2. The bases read TGTGCCAGCAGCTTAACTAGCGGGGGGTACAATGAGCAGTTCTTC. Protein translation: CASSLTSGGYNEQFF.